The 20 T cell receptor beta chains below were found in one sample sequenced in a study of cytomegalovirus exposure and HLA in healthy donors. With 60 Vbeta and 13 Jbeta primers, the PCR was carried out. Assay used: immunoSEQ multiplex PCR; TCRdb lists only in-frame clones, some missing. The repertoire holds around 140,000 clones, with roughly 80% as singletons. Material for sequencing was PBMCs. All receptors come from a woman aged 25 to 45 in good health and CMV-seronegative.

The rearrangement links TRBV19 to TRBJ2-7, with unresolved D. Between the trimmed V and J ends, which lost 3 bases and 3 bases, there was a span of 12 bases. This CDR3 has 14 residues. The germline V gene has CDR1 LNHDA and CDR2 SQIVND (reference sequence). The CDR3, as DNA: TGTGCCAGTAGTATTACCCACACCAACTACGAGCAGTACTTC. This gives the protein CASSITHTNYEQYF.

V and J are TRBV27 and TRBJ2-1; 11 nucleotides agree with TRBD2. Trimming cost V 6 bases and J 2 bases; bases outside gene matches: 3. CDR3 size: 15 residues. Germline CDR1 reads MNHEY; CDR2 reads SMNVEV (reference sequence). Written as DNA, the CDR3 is TGTGCCAGCAGCCGACTAGCGGGAACCTACAATGAGCAGTTCTTC. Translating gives CASSRLAGTYNEQFF.

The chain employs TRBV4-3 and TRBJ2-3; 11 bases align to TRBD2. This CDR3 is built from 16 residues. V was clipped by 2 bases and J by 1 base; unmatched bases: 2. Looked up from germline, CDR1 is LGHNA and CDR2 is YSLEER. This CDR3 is CASSQLAGGRTDTQYF. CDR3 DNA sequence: TGCGCCAGCAGCCAACTAGCGGGGGGCCGCACAGATACGCAGTATTTT.

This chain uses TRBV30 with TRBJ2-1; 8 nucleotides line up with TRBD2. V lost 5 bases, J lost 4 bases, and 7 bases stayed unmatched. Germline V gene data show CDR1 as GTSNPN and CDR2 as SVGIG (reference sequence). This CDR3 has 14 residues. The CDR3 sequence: CAWGTGGVYNEQFF. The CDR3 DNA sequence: TGTGCCTGGGGAACGGGGGGGGTTTACAATGAGCAGTTCTTC.

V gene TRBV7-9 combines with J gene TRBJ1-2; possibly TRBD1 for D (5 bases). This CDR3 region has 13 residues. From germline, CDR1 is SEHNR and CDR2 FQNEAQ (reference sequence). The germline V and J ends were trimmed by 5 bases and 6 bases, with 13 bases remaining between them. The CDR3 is CASSPSGTHGYTF. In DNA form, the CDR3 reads TGTGCCAGCAGCCCCAGCGGGACCCATGGCTACACCTTC.

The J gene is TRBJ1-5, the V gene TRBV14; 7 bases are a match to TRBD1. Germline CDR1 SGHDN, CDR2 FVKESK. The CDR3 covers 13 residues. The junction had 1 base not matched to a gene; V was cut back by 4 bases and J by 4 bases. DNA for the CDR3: TGTGCCAGCAGCCCACAGGGGAATCAGCCCCAGCATTTT. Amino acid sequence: CASSPQGNQPQHF.

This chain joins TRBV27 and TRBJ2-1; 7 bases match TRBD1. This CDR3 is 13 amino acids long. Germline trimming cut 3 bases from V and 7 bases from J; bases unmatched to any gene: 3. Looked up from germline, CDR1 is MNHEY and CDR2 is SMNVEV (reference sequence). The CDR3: CASSLTGKNEQFF. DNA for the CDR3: TGTGCCAGCAGTTTGACAGGGAAAAATGAGCAGTTCTTC.

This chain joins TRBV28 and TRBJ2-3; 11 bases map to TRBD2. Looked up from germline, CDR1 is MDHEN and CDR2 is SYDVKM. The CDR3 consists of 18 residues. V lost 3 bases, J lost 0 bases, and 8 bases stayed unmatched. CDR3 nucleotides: TGTGCCAGCAGTTTTGTAGCGGGGGGGGCGATGAGCACAGATACGCAGTATTTT. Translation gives CASSFVAGGAMSTDTQYF.

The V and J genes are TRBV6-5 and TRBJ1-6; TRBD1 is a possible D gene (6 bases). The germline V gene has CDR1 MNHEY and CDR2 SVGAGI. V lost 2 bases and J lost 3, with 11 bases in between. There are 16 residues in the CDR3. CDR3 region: CASSYRGSIYNSPLHF. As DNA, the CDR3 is TGTGCCAGCAGTTACAGGGGGAGTATCTATAATTCACCCCTCCACTTT.

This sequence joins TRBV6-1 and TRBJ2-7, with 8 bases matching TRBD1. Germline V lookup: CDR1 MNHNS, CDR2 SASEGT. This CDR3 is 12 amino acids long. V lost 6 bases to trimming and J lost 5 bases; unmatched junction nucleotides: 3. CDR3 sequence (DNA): TGTGCCAGCAGGCTACAGGGGGACGAGCAGTACTTC. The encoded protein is CASRLQGDEQYF.

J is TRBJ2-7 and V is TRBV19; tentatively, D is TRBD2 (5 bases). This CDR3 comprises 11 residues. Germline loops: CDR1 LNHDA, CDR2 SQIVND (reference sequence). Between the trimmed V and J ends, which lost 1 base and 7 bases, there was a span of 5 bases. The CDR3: CASSIGGEQYF. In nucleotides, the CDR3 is TGTGCCAGTAGTATAGGAGGGGAGCAGTACTTC. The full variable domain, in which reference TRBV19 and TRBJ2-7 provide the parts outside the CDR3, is DGGITQSPKYLFRKEGQNVTLSCEQNLNHDAMYWYRQDPGQGLRLIYYSQIVNDFQKGDIAEGYSVSREKKESFPLTVTSAQKNPTAFYLCASSIGGEQYFGPGTRLTVT.

In nucleotides, the CDR3 is TGTGCCAGCAGCGTGGGGGGGTCTTCTAAGGAGCAGTACTTC. This codes for CASSVGGSSKEQYF. This chain joins TRBV9 and TRBJ2-7; 7 nucleotides align to TRBD2. The germline V gene has CDR1 SGDLS and CDR2 YYNGEE. V shed 2 bases, J shed 7 bases, and the junction held 9 bases outside the gene matches. The CDR3 is 14 residues long.

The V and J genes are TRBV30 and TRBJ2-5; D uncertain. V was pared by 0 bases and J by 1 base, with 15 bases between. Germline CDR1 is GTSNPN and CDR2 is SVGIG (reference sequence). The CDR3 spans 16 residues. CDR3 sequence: CAWSVRTLLLQETQYF. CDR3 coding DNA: TGTGCCTGGAGTGTACGTACGTTGCTACTCCAAGAGACCCAGTACTTC.

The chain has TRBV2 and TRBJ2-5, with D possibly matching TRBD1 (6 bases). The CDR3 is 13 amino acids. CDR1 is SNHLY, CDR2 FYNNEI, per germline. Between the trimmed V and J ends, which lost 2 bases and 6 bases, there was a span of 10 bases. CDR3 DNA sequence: TGTGCCAGCAGTGAATACAGGGTGAAGACCCAGTACTTC. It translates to CASSEYRVKTQYF.

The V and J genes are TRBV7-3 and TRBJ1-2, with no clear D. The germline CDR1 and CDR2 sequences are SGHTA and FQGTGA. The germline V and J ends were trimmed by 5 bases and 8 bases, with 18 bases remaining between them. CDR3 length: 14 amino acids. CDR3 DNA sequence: TGTGCCAGCAGCCAAACCGGGTCCTTCGAAGGCTACACCTTC. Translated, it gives CASSQTGSFEGYTF.

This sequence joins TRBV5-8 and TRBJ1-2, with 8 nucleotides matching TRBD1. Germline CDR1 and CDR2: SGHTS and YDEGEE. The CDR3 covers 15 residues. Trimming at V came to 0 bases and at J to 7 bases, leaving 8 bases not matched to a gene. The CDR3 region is CASSLARTGNSGYTF. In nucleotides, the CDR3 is TGTGCCAGCAGCTTGGCCCGGACAGGGAACAGTGGCTACACCTTC. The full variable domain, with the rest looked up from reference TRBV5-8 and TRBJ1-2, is EAGVTQSPTHLIKTRGQQATLRCSPISGHTSVYWYQQALGLGLQFLLWYDEGEERNRGNFPPRFSGRQFPNYSSELNVNALELEDSALYLCASSLARTGNSGYTFGSGTRLTVV.

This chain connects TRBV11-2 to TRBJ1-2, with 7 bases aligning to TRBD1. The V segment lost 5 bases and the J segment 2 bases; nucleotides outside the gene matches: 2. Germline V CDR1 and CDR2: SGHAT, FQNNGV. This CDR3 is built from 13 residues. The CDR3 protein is CASSPDRNYGYTF. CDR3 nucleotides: TGTGCCAGCAGCCCGGACAGGAACTATGGCTACACCTTC.

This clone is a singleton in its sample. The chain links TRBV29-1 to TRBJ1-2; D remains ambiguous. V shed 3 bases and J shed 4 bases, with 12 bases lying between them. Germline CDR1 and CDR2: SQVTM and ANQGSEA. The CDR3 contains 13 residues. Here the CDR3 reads CSVDYRGSYGYTF. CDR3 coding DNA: TGCAGCGTTGATTACCGGGGTAGCTATGGCTACACCTTC. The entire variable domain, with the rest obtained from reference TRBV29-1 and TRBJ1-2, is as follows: SAVISQKPSRDICQRGTSLTIQCQVDSQVTMMFWYRQQPGQSLTLIATANQGSEATYESGFVIDKFPISRPNLTFSTLTVSNMSPEDSSIYLCSVDYRGSYGYTFGSGTRLTVV.

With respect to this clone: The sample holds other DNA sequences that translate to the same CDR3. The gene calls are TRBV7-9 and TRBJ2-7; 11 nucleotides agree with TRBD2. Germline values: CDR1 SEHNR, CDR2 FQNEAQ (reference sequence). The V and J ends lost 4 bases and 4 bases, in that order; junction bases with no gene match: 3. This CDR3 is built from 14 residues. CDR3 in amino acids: CASSSGTSGYEQYF. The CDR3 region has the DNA TGTGCCAGCAGCTCCGGGACTAGCGGTTACGAGCAGTACTTC.

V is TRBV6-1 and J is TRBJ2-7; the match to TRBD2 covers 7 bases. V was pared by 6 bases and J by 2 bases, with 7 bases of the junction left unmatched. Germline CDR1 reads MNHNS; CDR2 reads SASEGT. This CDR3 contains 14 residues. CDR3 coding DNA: TGTGCCAGCAGCGTGTTCCTAGCGGCCTACGAGCAGTACTTC. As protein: CASSVFLAAYEQYF.